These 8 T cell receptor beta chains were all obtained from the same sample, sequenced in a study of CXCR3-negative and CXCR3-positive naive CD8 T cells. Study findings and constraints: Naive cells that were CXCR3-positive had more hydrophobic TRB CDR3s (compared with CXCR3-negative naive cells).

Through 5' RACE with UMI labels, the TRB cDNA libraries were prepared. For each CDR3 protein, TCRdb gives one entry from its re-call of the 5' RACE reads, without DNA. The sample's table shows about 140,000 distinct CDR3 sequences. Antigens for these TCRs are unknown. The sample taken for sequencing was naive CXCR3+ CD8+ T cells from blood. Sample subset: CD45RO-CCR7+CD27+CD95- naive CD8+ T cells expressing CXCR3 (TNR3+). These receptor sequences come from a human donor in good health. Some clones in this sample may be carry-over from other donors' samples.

This chain's CDR3 is CASSHWTGHGYTF. This chain links TRBV7-9 with TRBJ1-2; TCRdb designates TRBD1, a call that cannot be tested without DNA. The CDR3 is 13 amino acids. The germline gives CDR1 SEHNR, CDR2 FQNEAQ (reference sequence).

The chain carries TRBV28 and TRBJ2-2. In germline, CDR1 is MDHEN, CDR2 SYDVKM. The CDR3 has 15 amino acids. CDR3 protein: CASSVSALGHGELFF.

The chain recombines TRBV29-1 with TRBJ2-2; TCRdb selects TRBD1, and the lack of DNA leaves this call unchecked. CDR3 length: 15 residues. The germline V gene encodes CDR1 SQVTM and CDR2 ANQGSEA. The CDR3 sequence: CSVERQGDSTGELFF.

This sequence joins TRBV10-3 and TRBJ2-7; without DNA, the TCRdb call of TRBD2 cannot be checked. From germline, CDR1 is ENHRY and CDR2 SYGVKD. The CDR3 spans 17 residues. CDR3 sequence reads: CAISGGSSGASSYEQYF.

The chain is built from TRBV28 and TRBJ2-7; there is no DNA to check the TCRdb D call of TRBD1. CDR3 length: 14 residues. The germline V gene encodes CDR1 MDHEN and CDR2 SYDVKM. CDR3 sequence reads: CASSLGGQSYEQYF.

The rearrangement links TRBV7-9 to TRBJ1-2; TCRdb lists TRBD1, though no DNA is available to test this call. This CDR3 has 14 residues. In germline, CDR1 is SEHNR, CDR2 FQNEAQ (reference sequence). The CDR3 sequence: CASTLQGGADGYTF.

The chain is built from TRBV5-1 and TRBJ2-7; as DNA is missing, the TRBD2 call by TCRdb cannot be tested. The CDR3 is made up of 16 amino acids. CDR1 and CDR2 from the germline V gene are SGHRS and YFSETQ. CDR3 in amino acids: CASSLDQRGISYEQYF.

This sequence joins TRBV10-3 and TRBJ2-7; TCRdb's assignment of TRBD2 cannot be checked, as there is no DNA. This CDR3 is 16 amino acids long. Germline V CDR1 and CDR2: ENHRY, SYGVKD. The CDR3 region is CAIRTLSGGAYDEQYF.